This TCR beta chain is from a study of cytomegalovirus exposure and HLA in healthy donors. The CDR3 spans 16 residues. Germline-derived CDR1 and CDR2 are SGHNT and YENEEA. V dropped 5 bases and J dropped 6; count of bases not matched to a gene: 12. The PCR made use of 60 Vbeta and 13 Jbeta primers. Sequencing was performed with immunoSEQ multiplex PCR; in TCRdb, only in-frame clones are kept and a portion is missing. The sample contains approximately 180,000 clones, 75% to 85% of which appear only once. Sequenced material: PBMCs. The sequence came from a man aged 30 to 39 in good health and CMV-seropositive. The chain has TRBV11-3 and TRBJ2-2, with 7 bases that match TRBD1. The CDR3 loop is CASSLYDRDRAGELFF. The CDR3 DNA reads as TGTGCCAGCAGCCTCTACGACAGGGATCGGGCCGGGGAGCTGTTTTTT.